Presented here are 31 T cell receptor beta chains from one specimen sequenced in a study of blood T cells in healthy people across ages. Primed by a sample-barcoded 5' primer and a J-beta primer mix, a second PCR proceeded for 7 to 11 cycles. TCRdb reanalysed the 5' RACE reads using MiXCR and keeps one entry per CDR3 protein. Among some 1 million distinct CDR3 sequences listed, 45% were seen once. Specimen: blood. The receptor source for this set is an older woman in good health.

The rearrangement uses TRBV18 and TRBJ2-5; D remains ambiguous. Germline values: CDR1 KGHSH, CDR2 LQKENI. V was shortened by 2 bases and J by 3 bases, with 13 bases between the two germline ends. CDR3 length equals 15 residues. This CDR3 reads CASSPSHTREETQYF. The CDR3 nucleotides are TGTGCCAGCTCACCATCACATACGAGAGAAGAGACCCAGTACTTC.

The table lists this clonotype with a few counts. The chain links TRBV20-1 to TRBJ2-3; D is uncertain. The germline V gene encodes CDR1 DFQATT and CDR2 SNEGSKA (reference sequence). The CDR3 is 13 amino acids. V shed 3 bases and J shed 3 bases, with 10 bases lying between them. The CDR3 spells CSASRLVTDTQYF. Written as DNA, the CDR3 is TGCAGTGCTAGTCGGCTAGTAACAGATACGCAGTATTTT.

This clonotype was seen more than once but under ten times. The chain links TRBV6-5 to TRBJ2-7; D ambiguous. There are 14 residues in the CDR3. The V end lost 10 bases, the J end lost 3 bases, and 19 bases lay between the germline ends. Germline V gene lookup returns CDR1 MNHEY and CDR2 SVGAGI. CDR3 loop: CATSSQWGLYEQYF. The CDR3, as DNA: TGTGCCACCTCGTCCCAATGGGGTCTCTACGAGCAGTACTTC.

V usage is TRBV9 and J usage is TRBJ1-1; D is perhaps TRBD1 (5 bases). V was pared by 0 bases and J by 4 bases, with 13 bases between. The CDR3 covers 15 residues. The germline V gene has CDR1 SGDLS and CDR2 YYNGEE. The chain's CDR3 is CASSVEDGASTEAFF. The CDR3 nucleotides are TGTGCCAGCAGCGTAGAAGACGGGGCCAGCACTGAAGCTTTCTTT.

Note on this clonotype: Its ends do not fully match the called genes, so a read error is possible. The V gene is TRBV27, the J gene TRBJ2-5; possibly TRBD2 for D (5 bases). This CDR3 is 17 amino acids long. Germline lookup yields CDR1 MNHEY and CDR2 SMNVEV (reference sequence). CDR3 region: CASSFFGPSSTQEAQYF. CDR3 sequence (DNA): TGTGCCAGCAGTTTTTTTGGCCCTAGCAGTACGCAAGAGGCCCAGTACTTC.

V and J are TRBV20-1 and TRBJ2-1; tentatively, D is TRBD1 or TRBD2 (5 bases each). Germline V gene data show CDR1 as DFQATT and CDR2 as SNEGSKA (reference sequence). CDR3 length equals 13 residues. V was trimmed by 5 bases and J by 6 bases, leaving 14 bases between them. CDR3 residues: CSAVFGTLNEQFF. CDR3 coding DNA: TGCAGTGCTGTATTCGGGACCCTCAATGAGCAGTTCTTC.

Remarks on this clonotype: Germline and junction disagree at one end, which may indicate a read error. V and J are TRBV6-5 and TRBJ2-3; 10 bases map to TRBD2. The CDR3 covers 15 residues. Germline V gene lookup returns CDR1 MNHEY and CDR2 SVGAGI. CDR3 sequence (DNA): TGTGCCAGCAGTAGGACTAGCGGTCGCACAGATACGCTGTATTTT. This sequence encodes CASSRTSGRTDTLYF.

The V and J genes are TRBV11-2 and TRBJ2-5, with D unclear. The CDR3 has 14 amino acids. From germline, CDR1 is SGHAT and CDR2 FQNNGV. The V end lost 0 bases, the J end lost 1 base, and 6 bases lay between the germline ends. As DNA, the CDR3 is TGTGCCAGCAGCTTAGAAGGGCCCCAAGAGACCCAGTACTTC. It specifies CASSLEGPQETQYF. Supplemented by reference TRBV11-2 and TRBJ2-5, the full variable domain reads EAGVAQSPRYKIIEKRQSVAFWCNPISGHATLYWYQQILGQGPKLLIQFQNNGVVDDSQLPKDRFSAERLKGVDSTLKIQPAKLEDSAVYLCASSLEGPQETQYFGPGTRLLVL.

This clonotype was seen a few times. The V and J genes are TRBV2 and TRBJ2-3; TRBD2 might be the D (6 bases). Germline values: CDR1 SNHLY, CDR2 FYNNEI. Trimming cost V 4 bases and J 0 bases, with 11 bases left between them. CDR3 length: 15 amino acids. The CDR3 is CASSVGRESTDTQYF. The CDR3 DNA reads TGTGCCAGCAGTGTGGGACGGGAGAGCACAGATACGCAGTATTTT.

In its sample, this clonotype was seen once. The rearrangement joins TRBV5-1 to TRBJ2-7; 8 bases are a match to TRBD1. J lost 1 base, V lost 1 base, and 7 bases had no gene match. Germline CDR1 SGHRS, CDR2 YFSETQ. CDR3 length: 16 residues. CDR3 region: CASSLNRDRPSYEQYF. The CDR3 DNA reads as TGCGCCAGCAGCTTGAACCGGGACAGGCCTTCCTACGAGCAGTACTTC.

The V gene is TRBV25-1, the J gene TRBJ2-3; D may match TRBD1 or TRBD2 (5 bases each). The CDR3 is 17 residues long. In germline, CDR1 is MGHDK, CDR2 SYGVNS. Trimming took off 6 bases at V and 3 bases at J, with 22 bases between the two ends. The CDR3 region is CASRSSGVWGKTDTQYF. In nucleotides, the CDR3 is TGTGCCAGCAGGTCCTCCGGGGTTTGGGGCAAGACAGATACGCAGTATTTT.

The CDR3 region is CASSSLRLARNNEQFF. In nucleotides, the CDR3 is TGTGCCAGCAGTTCCCTCAGACTAGCGAGGAACAATGAGCAGTTCTTC. The chain employs TRBV27 and TRBJ2-1; 8 bases fit TRBD2. Unmatched junction bases numbered 10, after V lost 4 bases and J lost 5 bases. Germline lookup yields CDR1 MNHEY and CDR2 SMNVEV (reference sequence). The CDR3 consists of 16 residues.

The chain has TRBV27 and TRBJ1-1, with D tentatively TRBD1 (5 bases). V lost 10 bases, J lost 2 bases, and 14 bases lay in between. This CDR3 spans 13 amino acids. Per the germline V gene, CDR1 is MNHEY and CDR2 is SMNVEV (reference sequence). CDR3 region: CATSDILNTEAFF. CDR3 DNA: TGTGCCACCTCGGACATTCTAAACACTGAAGCTTTCTTT.

This chain links TRBV27 with TRBJ2-7, with D maybe TRBD2 (6 bases). Trimming pared 3 bases from V and 2 bases from J, leaving 11 bases between. The CDR3 has 14 residues. CDR1 and CDR2 (germline): MNHEY, SMNVEV (reference sequence). The CDR3 sequence is CASSFGGAAYEQYF. In DNA form, the CDR3 reads TGTGCCAGCAGTTTTGGCGGGGCCGCCTACGAGCAGTACTTC.

V gene TRBV20-1 combines with J gene TRBJ2-1; no firm D call. CDR3 length: 16 amino acids. V was clipped by 1 base and J by 10 bases, with 23 bases between them. Looked up from germline, CDR1 is DFQATT and CDR2 is SNEGSKA (reference sequence). CDR3: CSARGGRKTTPEEQFF. CDR3 bases: TGCAGTGCTAGAGGTGGCAGAAAAACCACCCCGGAGGAGCAGTTCTTC.

This clonotype was seen a handful of times. CDR3 DNA sequence: TGTGCCAGCAGTTCCTCTGGGACTTTGTATTTT. This sequence encodes CASSSSGTLYF. The J gene is TRBJ2-3, the V gene TRBV6-2 or TRBV6-3, with TRBD2 as a possible D gene (6 bases). The CDR3 spans 11 residues. Germline V gene lookup returns CDR1 MNHEY and CDR2 SVGEGT. V lost 4 bases, J lost 14 bases, and 13 bases lay in between.

The table lists this clonotype with a few counts. The J gene is TRBJ2-7, the V gene TRBV2; 10 nucleotides match TRBD1. The V gene's germline CDR1 is SNHLY and CDR2 FYNNEI. The CDR3 consists of 18 residues. The V segment lost 6 bases and the J segment 2 bases; nucleotides outside the gene matches: 16. Written as DNA, the CDR3 is TGTGCCAGCAGCCGGGGGACAGGGGTCCGCACAACTCCCTACGAGCAGTACTTC. It is translated as CASSRGTGVRTTPYEQYF.

The chain is built from TRBV27 and TRBJ1-2; 8 nucleotides match TRBD1. This CDR3 comprises 15 residues. V lost 7 bases and J lost 1; bases outside the gene matches: 8. Germline V gene sequence: CDR1 MNHEY, CDR2 SMNVEV (reference sequence). CDR3 bases: TGTGCCAGCATAGATAACAGGGGGGTTAACTATGGCTACACCTTC. Its translation is CASIDNRGVNYGYTF.

The V call is TRBV10-3, the J call TRBJ2-1, with 8 nucleotides matching TRBD1. CDR3 length: 16 amino acids. Germline CDR1 and CDR2: ENHRY and SYGVKD. The junction had 17 bases not matched to a gene; V was cut back by 10 bases and J by 6 bases. For the CDR3, the DNA is TGTGCCAGCAGGGCCACAGGGGGACGGCACGGCAATGAGCAGTTCTTC. Amino acid sequence: CASRATGGRHGNEQFF.

The chain joins TRBV27 to TRBJ2-4; TRBD1 agrees at 7 bases. The J call may not be correct, given that the DNA end is closer to TRBJ2-7. CDR1 and CDR2 (germline): MNHEY, SMNVEV (reference sequence). CDR3 size: 13 residues. CDR3 nucleotide sequence: TGTGCCAGCTCCCCTATTGACAGGGCCGAGCAGTACTTC. It yields the protein CASSPIDRAEQYF.

This clonotype was counted a few times. The chain links TRBV13 to TRBJ2-3; 12 nucleotides match TRBD2. J was trimmed by 2 bases and V by 5 bases; bases with no gene match: 5. Germline CDR1 is PRHDT and CDR2 is FYEKMQ (reference sequence). The CDR3 runs to 16 residues. The CDR3 loop is CASSQRLAGVTDTQYF. Here the CDR3 DNA reads TGTGCCAGCAGCCAGCGACTAGCGGGAGTCACAGATACGCAGTATTTT. Filled out from reference TRBV13 and TRBJ2-3, the complete variable domain reads AAGVIQSPRHLIKEKRETATLKCYPIPRHDTVYWYQQGPGQDPQFLISFYEKMQSDKGSIPDRFSAQQFSDYHSELNMSSLELGDSALYFCASSQRLAGVTDTQYFGPGTRLTVL.

Points on this clonotype: This may be a read error: a much more frequent sequence differs by one nucleotide. The CDR3: CASSSQDSLSTDTQYF. The CDR3 nucleotides are TGTGCCAGCAGTTCCCAGGACAGTCTTAGCACAGATACGCAGTATTTT. The chain links TRBV12-3 or TRBV12-4 to TRBJ2-3, with a weak D call TRBD1 (6 bases). The CDR3 covers 16 residues. V shed 4 bases and J shed 0 bases, with 14 bases lying between them.

The rearrangement links TRBV6-5 to TRBJ2-7; 9 nucleotides agree with TRBD1. Trimming cost V 4 bases and J 3 bases; bases outside gene matches: 7. The CDR3 extends over 15 amino acids. The V gene's germline CDR1 is MNHEY and CDR2 SVGAGI. CDR3 region: CASSFGQGTGYEQYF. CDR3 in DNA: TGTGCCAGCAGTTTCGGACAGGGGACCGGCTACGAGCAGTACTTC.

This clonotype was picked up a small number of times. The chain joins TRBV12-3 or TRBV12-4 to TRBJ2-1; TRBD2 is a possible D gene (6 bases). This CDR3 has 14 residues. Trimming took 7 bases from V and 5 from J, leaving 15 bases between them. The CDR3 is CASTPGLANNEQFF. The CDR3, as DNA: TGTGCCAGCACCCCGGGACTGGCAAACAATGAGCAGTTCTTC.

The chain couples TRBV5-1 to TRBJ2-5; the D is unclear. CDR3 length: 13 amino acids. Germline-derived CDR1 and CDR2 are SGHRS and YFSETQ. Trimming pared 0 bases from V and 12 bases from J, leaving 15 bases between. The CDR3 loop is CASSLDDKGNEYF. The CDR3 DNA reads TGCGCCAGCAGCTTGGACGACAAGGGTAACGAGTACTTC.

The rearrangement uses TRBV20-1 and TRBJ2-2; D may match TRBD1 or TRBD2 (5 bases each). V was clipped by 0 bases and J by 4 bases, with 15 bases between them. This CDR3 spans 16 amino acids. The V gene's germline CDR1 is DFQATT and CDR2 SNEGSKA (reference sequence). The CDR3 protein is CSARDPSGGITGELFF. CDR3 bases: TGCAGTGCTAGAGATCCTAGTGGGGGTATCACCGGGGAGCTGTTTTTT.

The V gene is TRBV29-1, the J gene TRBJ2-2; D unresolved. V was pared by 6 bases and J by 2 bases, with 4 bases between. Germline V gene lookup returns CDR1 SQVTM and CDR2 ANQGSEA. The CDR3 loop spans 11 amino acids. The CDR3 loop is CSVDNTGELFF. The DNA for the CDR3 is TGCAGCGTGGATAACACCGGGGAGCTGTTTTTT.

The chain couples TRBV27 to TRBJ2-1, with 12 bases fitting TRBD2. The germline V gene has CDR1 MNHEY and CDR2 SMNVEV (reference sequence). The V gene end was trimmed by 7 bases and the J gene end by 6 bases; junction bases not matched to a gene: 7. The CDR3 covers 15 residues. CDR3 coding DNA: TGTGCCAGCAAAGAACTAGCGGGAGGTCCCAATGAGCAGTTCTTC. It specifies CASKELAGGPNEQFF.

This clonotype showed up just a few times. The chain carries TRBV20-1 and TRBJ2-5; 13 nucleotides align to TRBD2. The CDR3 runs to 15 residues. The V gene end was trimmed by 6 bases and the J gene end by 2 bases; junction bases not matched to a gene: 6. Germline assignment: CDR1 DFQATT and CDR2 SNEGSKA (reference sequence). The CDR3 DNA reads as TGCAGTGCAAGTGGACTAGCGGGAGTTCAAGAGACCCAGTACTTC. Translation: CSASGLAGVQETQYF.

This rearrangement joins TRBV5-1 to TRBJ2-5; perhaps TRBD2 as D (5 bases). Germline values: CDR1 SGHRS, CDR2 YFSETQ. The CDR3 sequence is 13 residues long. V lost 5 bases, J lost 11 bases, and 19 bases lay in between. The CDR3 DNA reads TGCGCCAGCAGTGGGTCCGGGAACTATGAGCAGTACTTC. Protein product: CASSGSGNYEQYF.

V is TRBV3-1 and J is TRBJ2-2; 10 nucleotides align to TRBD1. The length of the CDR3 is 17 residues. V was clipped by 0 bases and J by 4 bases; unmatched bases: 5. Germline loops: CDR1 LGHDT, CDR2 YNNKEL (reference sequence). CDR3: CASSQDYGDRGTGELFF. The CDR3 bases are TGTGCCAGCAGCCAAGACTATGGGGACAGGGGCACCGGGGAGCTGTTTTTT.